The rows below give T cell receptor beta chains drawn from one sample of a study of neoadjuvant anti-PD-1 for oral cavity cancer. Clones were read by immunoSEQ multiplex PCR, and TCRdb kept only the in-frame ones, dropping some. This table has about 13,000 clones, about 61% appearing once. The sequencing here drew on PBMCs, taken after nivolumab (anti-PD-1) treatment. The receptors derive from a person aged 35 to 85 with oral cavity squamous cell carcinoma. CDR3s leave out the opening cysteine and the closing phenylalanine or tryptophan. Each record gives: V gene, J gene, CDR3 protein.

v_gene: TRBV11-2; j_gene: TRBJ2-5; CDR3aa: ASSTLERGGETQY
v_gene: TRBV6-6; j_gene: TRBJ2-1; CDR3aa: ASSLTADEQF
v_gene: TRBV29-1; j_gene: TRBJ2-1; CDR3aa: SVENPTGSSNEQF
v_gene: TRBV7-9; j_gene: TRBJ1-1; CDR3aa: ASSPGQNTEAF
v_gene: TRBV6-1; j_gene: TRBJ1-5; CDR3aa: ANSGNQPQH
v_gene: TRBV27; j_gene: TRBJ1-1; CDR3aa: ASSLRVGNTEAF
v_gene: TRBV19; j_gene: TRBJ2-3; CDR3aa: ASSNRGGVDTQY
v_gene: TRBV10-2; j_gene: TRBJ2-3; CDR3aa: ASSYSTDTQY
v_gene: TRBV30; j_gene: TRBJ1-4; CDR3aa: AWSGQGATNEKLF
v_gene: TRBV5-4; j_gene: TRBJ2-7; CDR3aa: ASSLRAGAGDYEQY
v_gene: TRBV19; j_gene: TRBJ1-2; CDR3aa: ASSTEWGGNYGYT
v_gene: TRBV10-2; j_gene: TRBJ2-7; CDR3aa: ASSDDSVWLY
v_gene: TRBV6-1; j_gene: TRBJ1-5; CDR3aa: ASSFNSDSNQPQH
v_gene: TRBV15; j_gene: TRBJ2-7; CDR3aa: ATSRDPDPPASEQY
v_gene: TRBV2; j_gene: TRBJ2-1; CDR3aa: ASSETSGSWNEQF
v_gene: TRBV7-8; j_gene: TRBJ2-1; CDR3aa: ASSFDWSYNEQF
v_gene: TRBV6-1; j_gene: TRBJ2-5; CDR3aa: ASAPRVGETQY
v_gene: TRBV2; j_gene: TRBJ2-7; CDR3aa: ASSPIPSGQY
v_gene: TRBV19; j_gene: TRBJ2-3; CDR3aa: ASSIGDYTDTQY
v_gene: TRBV27; j_gene: TRBJ2-1; CDR3aa: ASSSTSLYEQF
v_gene: TRBV5-1; j_gene: TRBJ1-1; CDR3aa: ASSLGRGAMNTEAF
v_gene: TRBV6-5; j_gene: TRBJ2-7; CDR3aa: ASSAGGGGEQY
v_gene: TRBV6-5; j_gene: TRBJ1-5; CDR3aa: ASSPDTFSNQPQH